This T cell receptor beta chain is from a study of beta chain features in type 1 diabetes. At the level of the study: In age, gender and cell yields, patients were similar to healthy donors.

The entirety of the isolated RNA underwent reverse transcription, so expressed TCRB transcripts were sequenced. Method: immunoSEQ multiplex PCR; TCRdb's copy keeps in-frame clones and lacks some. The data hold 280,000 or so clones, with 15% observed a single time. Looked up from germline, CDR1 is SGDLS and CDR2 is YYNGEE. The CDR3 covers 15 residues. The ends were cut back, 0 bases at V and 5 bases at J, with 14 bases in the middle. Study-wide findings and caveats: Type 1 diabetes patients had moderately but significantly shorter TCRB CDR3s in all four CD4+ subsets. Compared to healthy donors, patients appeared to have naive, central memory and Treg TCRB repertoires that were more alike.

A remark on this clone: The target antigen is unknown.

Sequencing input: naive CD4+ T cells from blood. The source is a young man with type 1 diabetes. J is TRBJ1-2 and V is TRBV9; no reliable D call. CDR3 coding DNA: TGTGCCAGCAGCGTAGTGGCAGAACCCTCTTATGGCTACACCTTC. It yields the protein CASSVVAEPSYGYTF.